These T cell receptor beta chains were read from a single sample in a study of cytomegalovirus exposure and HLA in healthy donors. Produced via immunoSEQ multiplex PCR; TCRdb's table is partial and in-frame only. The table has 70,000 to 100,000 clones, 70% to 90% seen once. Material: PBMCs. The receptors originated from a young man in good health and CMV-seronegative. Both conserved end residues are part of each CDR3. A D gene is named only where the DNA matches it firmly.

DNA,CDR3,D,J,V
TGTGCCAGCAGTCCACTAGGTGGGCGGGGTGCATCCTACAATGAGCAGTTCTTC,CASSPLGGRGASYNEQFF,NA,TRBJ2-1,TRBV25-1
TGTGCCAGCAGTGAAGTGGCGTCTTACCGGGATGGCTACACCTTC,CASSEVASYRDGYTF,NA,TRBJ1-2,TRBV6-1
TGTGCCAGTAGTATCGACAGGGTTGCAACTAATGAAAAACTGTTTTTT,CASSIDRVATNEKLFF,TRBD1,TRBJ1-4,TRBV19
TGTGCCAGCAGTTTGGGCGGGGGGGCAGCTAACGTAGAGACCCAGTACTTC,CASSLGGGAANVETQYF,TRBD2,TRBJ2-5,TRBV27
TGTGCCAGCAGTGAAGTGGCAGGGGGCTCCTACGAGCAGTACTTC,CASSEVAGGSYEQYF,TRBD1,TRBJ2-7,TRBV6-1
TGTGCCAGCAGTTACTCGAGGCAGGGCTATGGCTACACCTTC,CASSYSRQGYGYTF,NA,TRBJ1-2,TRBV6-5
TGTGCCAGTAGTCCGGTGACAGGGATCTCCTACGAGCAGTACTTC,CASSPVTGISYEQYF,TRBD1,TRBJ2-7,TRBV19
TGTGCCAGCAGCGGACAGGTGTATAGCAATCAGCCCCAGCATTTT,CASSGQVYSNQPQHF,TRBD1,TRBJ1-5,TRBV5-5
TGTGCCAGCAGCTTGGCCTTGCGGGCCCAGTACTTC,CASSLALRAQYF,NA,TRBJ2-5,TRBV5-6
TGTGCCAGCACCACAGGCGCGGGGGGGCCGGATACGCAGTATTTT,CASTTGAGGPDTQYF,TRBD2,TRBJ2-3,TRBV7-9
TGTGCCAGCAGCCAACAGGGGGGGAACACTGAAGCTTTCTTT,CASSQQGGNTEAFF,TRBD1,TRBJ1-1,TRBV13
TGCAGCGCGACACAAGGGGGAAATAATTCACCCCTCCACTTT,CSATQGGNNSPLHF,NA,TRBJ1-6,TRBV29-1
TGTGCCAGTAGTATTGTTGGGGGGGGCGGGTTGGCAGATACGCAGTATTTT,CASSIVGGGGLADTQYF,NA,TRBJ2-3,TRBV19
TGCAGTGCTCCAGGACAGTATGGCTACACCTTC,CSAPGQYGYTF,NA,TRBJ1-2,TRBV20-1
TGCGCCAGCAGCACCGGACAGGGGGCCAACTATGGCTACACCTTC,CASSTGQGANYGYTF,TRBD1,TRBJ1-2,TRBV5-1
TGCAGCGCACGGACACCTGATGGAGATACGCAGTATTTT,CSARTPDGDTQYF,NA,TRBJ2-3,TRBV29-1